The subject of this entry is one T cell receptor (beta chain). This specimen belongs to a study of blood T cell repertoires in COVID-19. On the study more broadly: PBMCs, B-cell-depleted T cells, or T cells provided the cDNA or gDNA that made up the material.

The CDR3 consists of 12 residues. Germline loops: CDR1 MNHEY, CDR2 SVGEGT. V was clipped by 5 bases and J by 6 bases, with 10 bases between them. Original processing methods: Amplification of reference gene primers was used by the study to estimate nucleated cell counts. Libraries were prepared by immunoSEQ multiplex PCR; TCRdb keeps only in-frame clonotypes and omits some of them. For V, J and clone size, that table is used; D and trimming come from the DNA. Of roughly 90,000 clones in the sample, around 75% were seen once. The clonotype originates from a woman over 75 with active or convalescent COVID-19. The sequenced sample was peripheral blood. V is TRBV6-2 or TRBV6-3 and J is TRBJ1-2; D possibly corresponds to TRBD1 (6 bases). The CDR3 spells CASSQGLDGYTF. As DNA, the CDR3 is TGTGCCAGCAGTCAGGGGCTGGATGGCTACACCTTC.